A selection of T cell receptor beta chains follows, all from one sample in a study of cytomegalovirus exposure and HLA in healthy donors. Method: immunoSEQ multiplex PCR; TCRdb's copy keeps in-frame clones and lacks some. Of around 96,000 clones detected, around 84% appear once; the ten largest clones hold around 2%. The sample comprised PBMCs. The source is a man between 18 and 29 years old in good health and CMV-seronegative. Each CDR3 is given with its conserved first and last residue. A D gene is named only where the DNA matches it firmly. Clone sizes are given selectively: once, few, many, or a class where the clone is expanded.

J | size | length | V | D | CDR3 | DNA
TRBJ2-2 | NA | 17 | TRBV5-1 | NA | CASSPQLLQGVTGELFF | TGCGCCAGCAGCCCGCAGCTGCTACAGGGAGTCACCGGGGAGCTGTTTTTT
TRBJ1-2 | once | 15 | TRBV5-1 | NA | CASSLEARASYGYTF | TGCGCCAGCAGCTTGGAAGCCAGGGCTTCATATGGCTACACCTTC
TRBJ1-5 | NA | 14 | TRBV9 | NA | CASSLGESNQPQHF | TGTGCCAGCAGCCTCGGGGAGAGCAATCAGCCCCAGCATTTT
TRBJ1-4 | once | 13 | TRBV11-2 | NA | CASTPGRTGRLFF | TGTGCCAGCACCCCAGGACGGACGGGAAGGCTGTTTTTT
TRBJ1-1 | NA | 12 | TRBV7-9 | NA | CSSSLYDTEAFF | TGTTCCAGCAGTTTATATGACACTGAAGCTTTCTTT
TRBJ2-5 | NA | 16 | TRBV5-1 | NA | CASSSATAWYQETQYF | TGCGCCAGCAGCTCAGCGACAGCCTGGTACCAAGAGACCCAGTACTTC
TRBJ2-3 | NA | 13 | TRBV19 | TRBD1 | CASTDRVTDTQYF | TGTGCCAGTACCGACAGGGTAACAGATACGCAGTATTTT
TRBJ1-2 | NA | 17 | TRBV10-3 | TRBD1 | CAISDRDRGMRGYGYTF | TGTGCCATCAGTGATCGGGACAGGGGAATGAGGGGCTATGGCTACACCTTC
TRBJ2-7 | NA | 13 | TRBV27 | TRBD1 | CASKGQGSYEQYF | TGTGCCAGCAAGGGACAGGGGTCCTACGAGCAGTACTTC
TRBJ2-3 | few | 15 | TRBV19 | NA | CASSLSQEPTDTQYF | TGTGCCAGTAGTCTTTCCCAGGAACCCACAGATACGCAGTATTTT
TRBJ2-7 | NA | 14 | TRBV18 | TRBD1 | CASANRGLTYEQYF | TGTGCCAGCGCAAACAGGGGGCTGACCTACGAGCAGTACTTC
TRBJ2-1 | NA | 20 | TRBV4-2 | TRBD2 | CASSRGRGLAGSWSYNEQFF | TGTGCCAGCAGCCGAGGGAGGGGACTAGCGGGGTCGTGGTCCTACAATGAGCAGTTCTTC
TRBJ2-1 | NA | 15 | TRBV18 | TRBD2 | CASSRLAGEYNEQFF | TGTGCCAGCTCACGGTTAGCGGGGGAGTACAATGAGCAGTTCTTC
TRBJ1-1 | NA | 13 | TRBV27 | NA | CASSSFRQRDAFF | TGTGCCAGCAGTTCCTTTCGACAGCGGGACGCTTTCTTT
TRBJ2-2 | NA | 17 | TRBV18 | TRBD1 | CASSTFPGQGNTGELFF | TGTGCCAGCTCAACTTTCCCGGGACAGGGAAACACCGGGGAGCTGTTTTTT
TRBJ2-5 | once | 14 | TRBV19 | NA | CASCDRRYKETQYF | TGTGCCAGCTGTGACAGGCGCTACAAAGAGACCCAGTACTTC
TRBJ2-1 | NA | 13 | TRBV11-3 | NA | CASSPTSWNEQFF | TGTGCCAGCAGCCCGACTAGTTGGAATGAGCAGTTCTTC
TRBJ1-1 | NA | 15 | TRBV5-4 | NA | CASSLVGAMNTEAFF | TGTGCCAGCAGCTTGGTGGGGGCCATGAACACTGAAGCTTTCTTT
TRBJ1-5 | NA | 15 | TRBV4-2 | NA | CASSQERGSNQPQHF | TGTGCCAGCAGCCAAGAGAGAGGTAGCAATCAGCCCCAGCATTTT
TRBJ1-2 | NA | 15 | TRBV5-4 | NA | CASMYHSGEVEGYTF | TGTGCCAGCATGTACCACTCCGGAGAAGTGGAGGGCTACACCTTC
TRBJ2-1 | NA | 15 | TRBV9 | TRBD2 | CASSTSGGASNEQFF | TGTGCCAGCAGCACTAGCGGGGGGGCGAGCAATGAGCAGTTCTTC
TRBJ1-2 | many | 12 | TRBV6-5 | NA | CASSYSNTHYTF | TGTGCCAGCAGTTACTCTAACACCCACTACACCTTC
TRBJ1-5 | NA | 13 | TRBV29-1 | NA | CSVARGVNQPQHF | TGCAGCGTTGCCCGGGGGGTCAATCAGCCCCAGCATTTT
TRBJ1-5 | once | 16 | TRBV13 | TRBD1 | CASSLEGRGRREPQHF | TGTGCCAGCAGCTTAGAGGGCAGGGGGCGCCGGGAGCCCCAGCATTTT
TRBJ1-5 | NA | 15 | TRBV19 | NA | CASSILAGADQPQHF | TGTGCCAGTAGTATTTTGGCAGGGGCCGACCAGCCCCAGCATTTT
TRBJ2-1 | once | 16 | TRBV5-4 | TRBD2 | CASSPPGAGGYNEQFF | TGTGCCAGCAGCCCCCCCGGAGCGGGGGGCTACAATGAGCAGTTCTTC
TRBJ2-3 | NA | 14 | TRBV9 | TRBD1 | CASSVTQGEDTQYF | TGTGCCAGCAGCGTAACCCAGGGGGAAGATACGCAGTATTTT
TRBJ1-4 | NA | 14 | TRBV6-5 | NA | CASSTGDGNEKLFF | TGTGCCAGCAGCACGGGGGACGGTAATGAAAAACTGTTTTTT
TRBJ1-4 | NA | 18 | TRBV11-2 | TRBD1 | CASSPRTGFEGTNEKLFF | TGTGCCAGCAGCCCACGGACAGGGTTTGAGGGAACTAATGAAAAACTGTTTTTT
TRBJ2-7 | NA | 18 | TRBV27 | TRBD2 | CASSLRRGVFTRAYEQYF | TGTGCCAGCAGTTTGAGGCGGGGGGTTTTTACTCGAGCCTACGAGCAGTACTTC
TRBJ2-7 | NA | 14 | TRBV6-6 | NA | CASSYLSSSYEQYF | TGTGCCAGCAGTTACTTATCCTCCTCCTACGAGCAGTACTTC
TRBJ1-6 | NA | 19 | TRBV27 | TRBD1 | CASSLIGRGPGRTNSPLHF | TGTGCCAGCAGTTTAATTGGCAGGGGGCCCGGAAGGACGAATTCACCCCTCCACTTT
TRBJ2-3 | NA | 13 | TRBV7-9 | NA | CASSLVLTDTQYF | TGTGCCAGCAGCTTAGTTCTCACAGATACGCAGTATTTT
TRBJ2-1 | NA | 18 | TRBV5-1 | TRBD1 | CASSWDRGPINYYNEQFF | TGCGCCAGCAGCTGGGACAGGGGGCCTATCAATTATTACAATGAGCAGTTCTTC
TRBJ2-2 | NA | 14 | TRBV18 | NA | CASSPSTNTGELFF | TGTGCCAGCTCACCATCAACTAACACCGGGGAGCTGTTTTTT
TRBJ1-2 | NA | 14 | TRBV6-5 | NA | CASSYNGQYYGYTF | TGTGCCAGCAGTTATAACGGACAGTACTATGGCTACACCTTC
TRBJ1-3 | few | 13 | TRBV19 | TRBD1 | CASSRGLQDTIYF | TGTGCCAGTAGCAGGGGGCTCCAGGACACCATATATTTT
TRBJ1-5 | NA | 14 | TRBV7-8 | TRBD1 | CASSHDRGHQPQHF | TGTGCCAGCAGCCACGACAGGGGTCATCAGCCCCAGCATTTT
TRBJ2-3 | once | 14 | TRBV28 | NA | CASKAGTSTDTQYF | TGTGCCAGCAAAGCCGGGACTAGCACAGATACGCAGTATTTT
TRBJ2-5 | NA | 15 | TRBV15 | NA | CATSRFGNNQETQYF | TGTGCCACCAGTCGATTCGGGAATAACCAAGAGACCCAGTACTTC
TRBJ2-7 | NA | 15 | TRBV21-1 | NA | CASSKKTGSSYEQYF | TGTGCCAGCAGCAAAAAGACAGGGAGCTCCTACGAGCAGTACTTC
TRBJ1-6 | NA | 14 | TRBV19 | TRBD1 | CASSIGTGGSPLHF | TGTGCCAGTAGTATAGGGACAGGGGGATCACCCCTCCACTTT
TRBJ1-2 | NA | 13 | TRBV6-4 | NA | CASSQGLNYGYTF | TGTGCCAGCAGTCAGGGGTTGAACTATGGCTACACCTTC
TRBJ1-2 | NA | 12 | TRBV6-6 | NA | CASSQGNYGYTF | TGTGCCAGCAGCCAGGGAAACTATGGCTACACCTTC
TRBJ2-5 | NA | 13 | TRBV6-5 | NA | CASKGTPQETQYF | TGTGCCAGCAAAGGGACACCGCAAGAGACCCAGTACTTC
TRBJ1-5 | NA | 15 | TRBV11-2 | TRBD1 | CASSLGQGEAQPQHF | TGTGCCAGCAGCTTAGGACAGGGGGAAGCTCAGCCCCAGCATTTT
TRBJ1-2 | NA | 15 | TRBV2 | NA | CASIGGTATNYGYTF | TGTGCCAGCATAGGAGGGACGGCCACTAACTATGGCTACACCTTC
TRBJ1-4 | few | 15 | TRBV29-1 | TRBD1 | CSVRTGAATNEKLFF | TGCAGCGTTAGAACAGGGGCGGCAACTAATGAAAAACTGTTTTTT
TRBJ1-5 | NA | 15 | TRBV2 | NA | CASSDGGGHNQPQHF | TGTGCCAGCAGTGATGGGGGAGGCCACAATCAGCCCCAGCATTTT
TRBJ1-1 | NA | 15 | TRBV12-5 | NA | CASGLQGMANTEAFF | TGTGCTAGTGGTTTGCAGGGGATGGCGAACACTGAAGCTTTCTTT
TRBJ2-7 | NA | 16 | TRBV6-5 | NA | CASSYSYRVSSYEQYF | TGTGCCAGCAGTTACTCGTACAGGGTGAGCTCCTACGAGCAGTACTTC
TRBJ2-1 | NA | 20 | TRBV9 | TRBD2 | CASSVSQTSGGAGSWDEQFF | TGTGCCAGCAGCGTCAGTCAGACTAGCGGGGGGGCCGGTTCGTGGGATGAGCAGTTCTTC
TRBJ2-2 | NA | 18 | TRBV6-1 | TRBD2 | CASSEKPIAGANTGELFF | TGTGCCAGCAGTGAAAAACCCATAGCGGGGGCGAACACCGGGGAGCTGTTTTTT